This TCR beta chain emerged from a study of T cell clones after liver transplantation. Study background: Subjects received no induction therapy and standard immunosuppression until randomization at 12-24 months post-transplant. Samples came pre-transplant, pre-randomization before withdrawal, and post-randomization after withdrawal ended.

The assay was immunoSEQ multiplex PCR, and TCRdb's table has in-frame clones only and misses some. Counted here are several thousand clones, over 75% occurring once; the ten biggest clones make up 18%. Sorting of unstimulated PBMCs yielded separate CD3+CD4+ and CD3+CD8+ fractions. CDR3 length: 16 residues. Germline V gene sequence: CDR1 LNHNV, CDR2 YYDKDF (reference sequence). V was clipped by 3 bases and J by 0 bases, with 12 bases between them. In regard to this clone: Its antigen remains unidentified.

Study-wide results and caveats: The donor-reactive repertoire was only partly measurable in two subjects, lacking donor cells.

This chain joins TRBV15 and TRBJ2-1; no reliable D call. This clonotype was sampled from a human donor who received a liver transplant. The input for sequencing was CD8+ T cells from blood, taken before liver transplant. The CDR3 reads CATSSPAALSYNEQFF. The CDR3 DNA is TGTGCCACCAGCAGTCCTGCGGCTCTCTCCTACAATGAGCAGTTCTTC. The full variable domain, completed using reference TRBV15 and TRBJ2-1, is DAMVIQNPRYQVTQFGKPVTLSCSQTLNHNVMYWYQQKSSQAPKLLFHYYDKDFNNEADTPDNFQSRRPNTSFCFLDIRSPGLGDTAMYLCATSSPAALSYNEQFFGPGTRLTVL.